What follows are 7 T cell receptor beta chains derived from one specimen sequenced in a study of radiation and T cells in renal cell carcinoma. Sequenced by immunoSEQ multiplex PCR; TCRdb stores in-frame clones only, minus some. Of more than 95,000 clones detected, approximately 80% appear once; the ten largest clones hold about 3%. Noted time point: baseline pretreatment blood. Treatment here: 15 Gy SBRT to primary tumor, nephrectomy 4 weeks later. The sequenced sample was blood, obtained from a patient whose treatment included radiotherapy and nephrectomy. These receptors all come from a woman aged 55-70 years with renal cell carcinoma.

The chain recombines TRBV7-2 with TRBJ1-1; D is possibly TRBD1 (5 bases). The V end was cut by 2 bases, the J end by 9 bases, with 13 bases between. This CDR3 region has 13 residues. Germline CDR1 and CDR2: SGHTA and FQGNSA. CDR3 region: CASSLLQGLKAFF. The CDR3 DNA sequence: TGTGCCAGCAGCTTACTCCAGGGACTCAAAGCTTTCTTT.

The chain links TRBV19 to TRBJ2-4, with 15 bases aligning to TRBD2. Germline loops: CDR1 LNHDA, CDR2 SQIVND (reference sequence). Unmatched junction bases numbered 11, after V lost 6 bases and J lost 8 bases. This CDR3 region has 17 residues. The CDR3 DNA follows: TGTGCCAGTAGCCCAGGACTAGCGGGAGGGGCCGGAGACATTCAGTACTTC. This translates into CASSPGLAGGAGDIQYF.

This clone was seen only once. Other DNA sequences in this specimen translate into the identical CDR3. This chain connects TRBV5-1 to TRBJ1-1; tentative D call: TRBD1 (6 bases). Trimming took off 3 bases at V and 0 bases at J, with 12 bases between the two ends. Germline V lookup: CDR1 SGHRS, CDR2 YFSETQ. This CDR3 is 15 amino acids long. The CDR3 is CASSSSGGLNTEAFF. The CDR3 DNA follows: TGCGCCAGCAGCTCCTCCGGGGGGCTGAACACTGAAGCTTTCTTT. Full variable domain (outside the CDR3, taken from reference TRBV5-1 and TRBJ1-1): KAGVTQTPRYLIKTRGQQVTLSCSPISGHRSVSWYQQTPGQGLQFLFEYFSETQRNKGNFPGRFSGRQFSNSRSEMNVSTLELGDSALYLCASSSSGGLNTEAFFGQGTRLTVV.

The CDR3: CASSSPTEGDYGYTF. The CDR3 region has the DNA TGTGCCAGCAGTTCCCCGACGGAGGGGGACTATGGCTACACCTTC. The chain employs TRBV6-5 and TRBJ1-2; maybe TRBD1 (6 bases). This CDR3 has 15 amino acids. Looked up from germline, CDR1 is MNHEY and CDR2 is SVGAGI. V was shortened by 4 bases and J by 3 bases, with 15 bases between the two germline ends.

The rearrangement links TRBV4-1 to TRBJ1-6; D gene unclear. The length of the CDR3 is 16 residues. Trimming removed 1 base from V and 7 bases from J, with 14 bases in between. The germline V gene has CDR1 MGHRA and CDR2 YSYEKL. This CDR3 reads CASSQGMTGNNSPLHF. In nucleotides, the CDR3 is TGCGCCAGCAGCCAAGGGATGACGGGGAACAATTCACCCCTCCACTTT.

This clone was observed once. The chain couples TRBV19 to TRBJ1-2; D remains unclear. The CDR3 is made up of 13 amino acids. Trimming took 3 bases from V and 0 from J, leaving 5 bases between them. The V gene's germline CDR1 is LNHDA and CDR2 SQIVND (reference sequence). The DNA of the CDR3 is TGTGCCAGTAGTATGGGAGCTAACTATGGCTACACCTTC. Residues: CASSMGANYGYTF.

The chain carries TRBV6-6 and TRBJ1-6; D is unclear. The germline gives CDR1 MNHNY, CDR2 SVGAGI (reference sequence). The CDR3 has 13 residues. V was cut by 0 bases and J by 7 bases, with 4 bases left in between. Here the CDR3 DNA reads TGTGCCAGCAGTTACTCGGCGAATTCACCCCTCCACTTT. It specifies CASSYSANSPLHF.